This TCR beta chain was found in a study of PD-L1 blockade in urothelial cancer. Study details: The number of prior chemotherapy regimens per patient was 0 to 3. The study recovered a median of roughly 150,000 T cells per blood sample.

Patients had urothelial carcinoma that was locally advanced or metastatic. The protocol was immunoSEQ multiplex PCR, while the TCRdb copy is restricted to in-frame clones and leaves out a portion. The sample carries roughly 36,000 clones, roughly 91% recorded once. The CDR3 consists of 14 residues. In germline, CDR1 is KGHSH, CDR2 LQKENI. The V end was cut by 5 bases, the J end by 4 bases, with 11 bases between. Sequenced here: PBMCs, sampled around atezolizumab (anti-PD-L1) treatment. The receptor was isolated from a man in his sixties with urothelial cancer. The chain has TRBV18 and TRBJ2-2, with D hard to call. The CDR3 loop is CASSARQLTGELFF. The CDR3 DNA reads TGTGCCAGCTCAGCCAGACAACTCACCGGGGAGCTGTTTTTT.